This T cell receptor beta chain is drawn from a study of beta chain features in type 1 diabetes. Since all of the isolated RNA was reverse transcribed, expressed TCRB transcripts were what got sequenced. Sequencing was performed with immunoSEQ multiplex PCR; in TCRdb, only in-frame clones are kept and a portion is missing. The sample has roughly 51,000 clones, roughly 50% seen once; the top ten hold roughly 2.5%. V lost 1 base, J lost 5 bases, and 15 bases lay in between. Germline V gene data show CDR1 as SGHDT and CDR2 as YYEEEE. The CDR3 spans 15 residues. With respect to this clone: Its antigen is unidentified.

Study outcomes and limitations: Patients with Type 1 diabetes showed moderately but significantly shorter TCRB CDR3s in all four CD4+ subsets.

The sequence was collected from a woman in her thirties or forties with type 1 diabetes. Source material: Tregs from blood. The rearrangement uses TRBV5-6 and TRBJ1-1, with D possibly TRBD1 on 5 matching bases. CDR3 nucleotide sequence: TGTGCCAGCAGCTTGTCGGGGGGAAGGAGGACTGAAGCTTTCTTT. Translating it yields CASSLSGGRRTEAFF.